This T cell receptor (beta chain) was recorded in a study of PD-L1 blockade in urothelial cancer. This CDR3 contains 15 residues. From germline, CDR1 is SGHRS and CDR2 YFSETQ. The V and J ends lost 0 bases and 0 bases, in that order; junction bases with no gene match: 2. Sequencing used immunoSEQ multiplex PCR; TCRdb keeps in-frame clones, though not all of them. This table holds over 20,000 clones, about 86% found once. The number of samples from each patient was between 1 and 8, taken pretreatment and on-treatment. The gene calls are TRBV5-1 and TRBJ1-2, with 7 bases identical to TRBD1. The clonotype was recovered from a man between 60 and 75 years old with urothelial cancer. The sample in question was PBMCs, obtained around atezolizumab (anti-PD-L1) treatment. The DNA of the CDR3 is TGCGCCAGCAGCTTGGAGGGGGCGCCTAACTATGGCTACACCTTC. As protein: CASSLEGAPNYGYTF.